This record covers a single TCR beta chain. Repertoires were generated with immunoSEQ multiplex PCR, while TCRdb's copy carries only in-frame clones and drops some. Of approximately 260,000 clones detected, roughly 84% appear once; the ten largest clones hold approximately 2.1%. The data belong to a study of blood T cell repertoires in COVID-19. On the study more broadly: Spain, Italy and the United States supplied samples that represented acute and convalescent COVID-19.

The germline CDR1 and CDR2 sequences are DFQATT and SNEGSKA (reference sequence). The CDR3 has 11 residues. V shed 3 bases, J shed 11 bases, and the junction held 4 bases outside the gene matches. The chain carries TRBV20-1 and TRBJ1-5, with TRBD1 matching over 7 bases. The TCR originated in a woman between 40 and 55 years old who had recovered from COVID-19. Sequencing input: peripheral blood. This chain's CDR3 is CSARIQGTQHF. The DNA of the CDR3 is TGCAGTGCTAGGATACAGGGGACCCAGCATTTT.